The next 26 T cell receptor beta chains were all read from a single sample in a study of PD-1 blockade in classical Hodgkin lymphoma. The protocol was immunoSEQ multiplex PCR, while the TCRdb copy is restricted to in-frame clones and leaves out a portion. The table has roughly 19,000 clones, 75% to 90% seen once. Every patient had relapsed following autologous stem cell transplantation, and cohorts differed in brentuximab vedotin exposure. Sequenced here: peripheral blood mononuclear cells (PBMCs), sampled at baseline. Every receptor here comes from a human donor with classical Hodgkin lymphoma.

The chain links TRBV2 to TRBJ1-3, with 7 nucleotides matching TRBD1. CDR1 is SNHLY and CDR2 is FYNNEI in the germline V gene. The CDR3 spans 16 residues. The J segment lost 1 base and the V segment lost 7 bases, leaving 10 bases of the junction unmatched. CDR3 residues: CASTDRVTWSGNTIYF. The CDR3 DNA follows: TGTGCCAGCACCGACAGGGTGACCTGGTCTGGAAACACCATATATTTT. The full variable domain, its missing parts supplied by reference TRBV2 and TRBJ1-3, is EPEVTQTPSHQVTQMGQEVILRCVPISNHLYFYWYRQILGQKVEFLVSFYNNEISEKSEIFDDQFSVERPDGSNFTLKIRSTKLEDSAMYFCASTDRVTWSGNTIYFGEGSWLTVV.

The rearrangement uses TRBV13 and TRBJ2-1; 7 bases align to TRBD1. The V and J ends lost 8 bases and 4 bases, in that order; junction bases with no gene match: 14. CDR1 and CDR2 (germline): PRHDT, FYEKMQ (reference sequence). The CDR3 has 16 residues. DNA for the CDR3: TGTGCCAGCGGCTACAGGGGAAACGCGCCGTACAATGAGCAGTTCTTC. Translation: CASGYRGNAPYNEQFF.

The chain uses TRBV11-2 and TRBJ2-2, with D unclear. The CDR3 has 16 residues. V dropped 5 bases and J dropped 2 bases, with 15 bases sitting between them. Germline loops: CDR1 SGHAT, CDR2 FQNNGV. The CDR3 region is CASSPPGRSNTGELFF. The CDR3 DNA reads TGTGCCAGCAGCCCCCCTGGCAGATCTAACACCGGGGAGCTGTTTTTT.

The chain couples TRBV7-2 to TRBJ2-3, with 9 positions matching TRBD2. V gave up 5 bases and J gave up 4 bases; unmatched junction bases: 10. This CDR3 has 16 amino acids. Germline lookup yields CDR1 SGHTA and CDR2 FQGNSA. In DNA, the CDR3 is TGTGCCAGCAGCCAAGCGGGGCGGGGGGGCGCAGATACGCAGTATTTT. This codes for CASSQAGRGGADTQYF. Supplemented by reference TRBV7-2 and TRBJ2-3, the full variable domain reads GAGVSQSPSNKVTEKGKDVELRCDPISGHTALYWYRQSLGQGLEFLIYFQGNSAPDKSGLPSDRFSAERTGGSVSTLTIQRTQQEDSAVYLCASSQAGRGGADTQYFGPGTRLTVL.

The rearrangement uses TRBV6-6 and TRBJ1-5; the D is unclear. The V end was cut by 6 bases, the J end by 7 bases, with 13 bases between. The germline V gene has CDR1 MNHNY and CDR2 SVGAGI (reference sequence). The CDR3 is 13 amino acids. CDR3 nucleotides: TGTGCCAGCAGGTGGGGATACGGGCAGCCCCAGCATTTT. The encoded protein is CASRWGYGQPQHF.

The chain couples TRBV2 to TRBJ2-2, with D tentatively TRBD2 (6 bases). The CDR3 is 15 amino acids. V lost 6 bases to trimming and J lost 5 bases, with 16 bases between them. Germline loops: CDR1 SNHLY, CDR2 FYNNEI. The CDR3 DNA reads TGTGCCAGCAGATGGCAGGGAGGCGGGACCGGGGAGCTGTTTTTT. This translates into CASRWQGGGTGELFF.

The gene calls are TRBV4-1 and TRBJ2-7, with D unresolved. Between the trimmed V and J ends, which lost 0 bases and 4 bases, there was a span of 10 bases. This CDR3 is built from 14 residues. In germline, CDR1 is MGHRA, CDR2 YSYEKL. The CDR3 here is CASSQDLVAYEQYF. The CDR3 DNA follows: TGCGCCAGCAGCCAAGATCTGGTGGCGTACGAGCAGTACTTC.

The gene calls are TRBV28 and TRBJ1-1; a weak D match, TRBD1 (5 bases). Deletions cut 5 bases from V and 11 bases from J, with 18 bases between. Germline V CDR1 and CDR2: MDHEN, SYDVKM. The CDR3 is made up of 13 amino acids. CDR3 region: CASSNKGRVRAFF. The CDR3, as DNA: TGTGCCAGCAGTAATAAGGGGAGGGTGCGGGCTTTCTTT.

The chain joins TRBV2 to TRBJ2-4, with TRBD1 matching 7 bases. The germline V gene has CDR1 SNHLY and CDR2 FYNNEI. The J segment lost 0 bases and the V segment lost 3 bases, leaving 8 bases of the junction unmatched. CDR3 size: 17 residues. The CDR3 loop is CASSDPDRAGAKNIQYF. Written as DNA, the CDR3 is TGTGCCAGCAGTGATCCCGACAGGGCGGGAGCCAAAAACATTCAGTACTTC.

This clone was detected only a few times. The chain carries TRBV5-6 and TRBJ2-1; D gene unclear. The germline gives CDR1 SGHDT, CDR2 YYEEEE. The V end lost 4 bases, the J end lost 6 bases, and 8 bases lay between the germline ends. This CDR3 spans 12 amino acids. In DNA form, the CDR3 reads TGTGCCAGCAGCCAAACACGCAATGAGCAGTTCTTC. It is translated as CASSQTRNEQFF.

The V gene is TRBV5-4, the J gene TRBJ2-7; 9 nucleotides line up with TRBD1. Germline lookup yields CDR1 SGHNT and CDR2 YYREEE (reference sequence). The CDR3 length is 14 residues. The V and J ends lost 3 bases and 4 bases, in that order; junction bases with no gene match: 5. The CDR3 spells CASSSSGTGYEQYF. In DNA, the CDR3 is TGTGCCAGCAGCTCATCCGGGACAGGGTACGAGCAGTACTTC. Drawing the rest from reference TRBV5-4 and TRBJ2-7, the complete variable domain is ETGVTQSPTHLIKTRGQQVTLRCSSQSGHNTVSWYQQALGQGPQFIFQYYREEENGRGNFPPRFSGLQFPNYSSELNVNALELDDSALYLCASSSSGTGYEQYFGPGTRLTVT.

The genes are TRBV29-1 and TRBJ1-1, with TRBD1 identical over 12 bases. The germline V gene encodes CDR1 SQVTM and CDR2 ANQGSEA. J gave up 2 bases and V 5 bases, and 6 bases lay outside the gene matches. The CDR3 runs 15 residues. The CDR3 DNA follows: TGCAGCGTTACCGGGACAGGGGGCCCAAACACTGAAGCTTTCTTT. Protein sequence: CSVTGTGGPNTEAFF. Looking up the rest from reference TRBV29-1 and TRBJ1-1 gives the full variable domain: SAVISQKPSRDICQRGTSLTIQCQVDSQVTMMFWYRQQPGQSLTLIATANQGSEATYESGFVIDKFPISRPNLTFSTLTVSNMSPEDSSIYLCSVTGTGGPNTEAFFGQGTRLTVV.

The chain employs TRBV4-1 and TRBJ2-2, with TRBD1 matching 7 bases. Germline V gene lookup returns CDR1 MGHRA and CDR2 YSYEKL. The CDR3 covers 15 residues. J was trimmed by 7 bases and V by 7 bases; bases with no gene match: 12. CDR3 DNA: TGCGCCAGCACCAAAGACAGGGCGGTAATCGGGGAGCTGTTTTTT. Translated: CASTKDRAVIGELFF.

CDR3 sequence (DNA): TGTGCCAGCAGCGTAGCTGGCGGGGAGCTGTTTTTT. This codes for CASSVAGGELFF. The chain has TRBV9 and TRBJ2-2; D unclear. The V end was cut by 0 bases, the J end by 7 bases, with 4 bases between. In germline, CDR1 is SGDLS, CDR2 YYNGEE. CDR3 length: 12 amino acids.

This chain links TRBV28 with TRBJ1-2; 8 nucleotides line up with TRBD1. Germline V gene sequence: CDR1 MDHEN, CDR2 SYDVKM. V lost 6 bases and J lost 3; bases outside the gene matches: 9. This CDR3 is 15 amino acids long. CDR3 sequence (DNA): TGTGCCAGCAGACCAACCGGACAGGGCTACTATGGCTACACCTTC. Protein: CASRPTGQGYYGYTF.

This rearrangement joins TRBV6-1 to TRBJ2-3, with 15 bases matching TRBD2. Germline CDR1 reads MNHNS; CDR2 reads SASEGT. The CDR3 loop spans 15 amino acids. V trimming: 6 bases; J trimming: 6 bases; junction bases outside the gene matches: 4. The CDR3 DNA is TGTGCCAGCAGGGGACTAGCGGGGGGTCGTGATACGCAGTATTTT. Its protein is CASRGLAGGRDTQYF.

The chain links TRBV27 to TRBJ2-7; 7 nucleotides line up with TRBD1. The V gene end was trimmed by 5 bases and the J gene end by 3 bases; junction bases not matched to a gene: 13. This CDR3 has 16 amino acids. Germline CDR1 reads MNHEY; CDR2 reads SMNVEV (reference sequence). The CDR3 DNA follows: TGTGCCAGCAGTCGGGACCGAGACAGGGTCTACTACGAGCAGTACTTC. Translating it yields CASSRDRDRVYYEQYF.

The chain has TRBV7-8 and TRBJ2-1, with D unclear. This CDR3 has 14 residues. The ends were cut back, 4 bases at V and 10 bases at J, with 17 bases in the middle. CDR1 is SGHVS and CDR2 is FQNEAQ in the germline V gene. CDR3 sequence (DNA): TGTGCCAGCAGCTCAACAAAAGGTCCCCTGGAGCAGTTCTTC. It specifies CASSSTKGPLEQFF.

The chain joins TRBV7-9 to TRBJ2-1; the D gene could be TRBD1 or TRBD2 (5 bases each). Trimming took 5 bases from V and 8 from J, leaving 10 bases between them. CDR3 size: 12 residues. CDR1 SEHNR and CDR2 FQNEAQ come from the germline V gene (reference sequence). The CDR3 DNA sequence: TGTGCCAGCAGCGTCCTGGGGGATGAGCAGTTCTTC. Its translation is CASSVLGDEQFF.

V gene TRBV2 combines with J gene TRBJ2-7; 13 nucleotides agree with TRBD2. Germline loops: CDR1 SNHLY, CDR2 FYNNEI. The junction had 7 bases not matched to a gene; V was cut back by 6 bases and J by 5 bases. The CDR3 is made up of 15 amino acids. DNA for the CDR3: TGTGCCAGCAGGGCTACTAGCGGGAGGGCGAACGAGCAGTACTTC. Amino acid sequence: CASRATSGRANEQYF. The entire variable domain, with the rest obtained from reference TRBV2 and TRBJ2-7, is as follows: EPEVTQTPSHQVTQMGQEVILRCVPISNHLYFYWYRQILGQKVEFLVSFYNNEISEKSEIFDDQFSVERPDGSNFTLKIRSTKLEDSAMYFCASRATSGRANEQYFGPGTRLTVT.

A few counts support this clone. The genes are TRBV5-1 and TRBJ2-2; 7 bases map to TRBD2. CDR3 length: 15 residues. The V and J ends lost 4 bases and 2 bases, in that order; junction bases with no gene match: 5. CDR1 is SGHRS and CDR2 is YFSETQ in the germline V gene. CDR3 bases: TGCGCCAGCAGCGCCGGGACTACCAACACCGGGGAGCTGTTTTTT. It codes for CASSAGTTNTGELFF.

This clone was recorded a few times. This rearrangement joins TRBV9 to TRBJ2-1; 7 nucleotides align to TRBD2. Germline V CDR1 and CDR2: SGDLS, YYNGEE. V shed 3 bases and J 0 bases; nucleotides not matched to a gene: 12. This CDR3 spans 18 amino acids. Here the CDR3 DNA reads TGTGCCAGCAGCGCTGGCTTAGCGGGTGCCCACTCCTACAATGAGCAGTTCTTC. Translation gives CASSAGLAGAHSYNEQFF.

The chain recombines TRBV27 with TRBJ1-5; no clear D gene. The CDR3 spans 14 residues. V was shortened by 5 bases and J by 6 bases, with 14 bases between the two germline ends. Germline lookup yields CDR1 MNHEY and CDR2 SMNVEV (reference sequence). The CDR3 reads CASSMLPPGQPQHF. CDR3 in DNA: TGTGCCAGCAGTATGCTTCCGCCGGGTCAGCCCCAGCATTTT.

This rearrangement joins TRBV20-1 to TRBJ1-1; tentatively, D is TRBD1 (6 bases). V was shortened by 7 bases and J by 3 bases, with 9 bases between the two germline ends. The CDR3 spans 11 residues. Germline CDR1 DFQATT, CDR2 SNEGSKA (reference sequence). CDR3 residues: CSGTGHTEAFF. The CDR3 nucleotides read TGCAGTGGAACAGGGCACACTGAAGCTTTCTTT.

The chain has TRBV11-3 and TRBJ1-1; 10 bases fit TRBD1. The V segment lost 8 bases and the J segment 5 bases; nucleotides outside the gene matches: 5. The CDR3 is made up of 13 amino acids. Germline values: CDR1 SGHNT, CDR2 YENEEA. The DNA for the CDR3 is TGTGCCAGCCGTCGGACAGGGGGGACTGAAGCTTTCTTT. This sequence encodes CASRRTGGTEAFF.

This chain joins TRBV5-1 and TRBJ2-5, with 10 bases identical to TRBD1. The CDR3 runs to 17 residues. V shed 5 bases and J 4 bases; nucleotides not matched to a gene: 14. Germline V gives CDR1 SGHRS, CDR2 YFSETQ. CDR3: CASSVGASGTGVETQYF. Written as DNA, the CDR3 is TGCGCCAGCAGTGTTGGGGCCAGCGGGACAGGGGTAGAGACCCAGTACTTC.